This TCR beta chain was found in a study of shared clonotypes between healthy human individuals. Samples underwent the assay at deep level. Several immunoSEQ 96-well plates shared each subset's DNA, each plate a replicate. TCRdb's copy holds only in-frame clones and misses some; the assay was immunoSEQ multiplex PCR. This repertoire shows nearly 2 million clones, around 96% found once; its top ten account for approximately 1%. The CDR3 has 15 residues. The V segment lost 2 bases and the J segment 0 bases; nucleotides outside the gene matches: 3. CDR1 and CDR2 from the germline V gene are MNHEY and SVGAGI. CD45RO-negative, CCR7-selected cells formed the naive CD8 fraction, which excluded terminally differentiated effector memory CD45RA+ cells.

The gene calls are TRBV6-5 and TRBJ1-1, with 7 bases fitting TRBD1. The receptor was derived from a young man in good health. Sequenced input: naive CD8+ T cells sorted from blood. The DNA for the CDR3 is TGTGCCAGCAGTTACCCGGGACAGATGAACACTGAAGCTTTCTTT. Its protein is CASSYPGQMNTEAFF.